Listed below are T cell receptor beta chains from one sample, sequenced in a study of T cell responses to AZD1222 COVID-19 vaccine. The data were produced by immunoSEQ multiplex PCR, yet TCRdb's version contains in-frame clones alone and is incomplete. The top ten hold roughly 1.5% of the sample, which has around 110,000 clones, around 94% seen once. Sample: peripheral blood, taken 28 days after the second AZD1222 dose. These receptors all stem from an adult who received the AZD1222 COVID-19 vaccine. Both conserved end residues are part of each CDR3.

J gene: TRBJ1-1; V gene: TRBV27; CDR3 length: 13; CDR3 protein: CATRENLNTEAFF
J gene: TRBJ2-7; V gene: TRBV11-2; CDR3 length: 14; CDR3 protein: CASSLNTEAYEQYF
J gene: TRBJ2-3; V gene: TRBV9; CDR3 length: 15; CDR3 protein: CASSVAGLGTDTQYF
J gene: TRBJ1-4; V gene: TRBV27; CDR3 length: 14; CDR3 protein: CASSLGPNNEKLFF
J gene: TRBJ2-5; V gene: TRBV6-4; CDR3 length: 15; CDR3 protein: CASSDTAGGQETQYF
J gene: TRBJ2-7; V gene: TRBV6-2/TRBV6-3; CDR3 length: 17; CDR3 protein: CASSSLRTSGRPYEQYF
J gene: TRBJ1-4; V gene: TRBV11-2; CDR3 length: 15; CDR3 protein: CASSATGSGNEKLFF
J gene: TRBJ1-4; V gene: TRBV7-9; CDR3 length: 16; CDR3 protein: CASSLEGGLANEKLFF
J gene: TRBJ2-3; V gene: TRBV28; CDR3 length: 17; CDR3 protein: CASSLDRGLAGTDTQYF
J gene: TRBJ2-2; V gene: TRBV6-1; CDR3 length: 13; CDR3 protein: CASSDFPIGELFF
J gene: TRBJ1-1; V gene: TRBV19; CDR3 length: 13; CDR3 protein: CASSIEGNTEAFF
J gene: TRBJ1-1; V gene: TRBV5-1; CDR3 length: 16; CDR3 protein: CASSLGPVGVNTEAFF
J gene: TRBJ2-1; V gene: TRBV7-2; CDR3 length: 15; CDR3 protein: CASSPRDFSNNEQFF
J gene: TRBJ2-7; V gene: TRBV6-5; CDR3 length: 11; CDR3 protein: CASRSGYEQYF
J gene: TRBJ1-6; V gene: TRBV3-1/TRBV3-2; CDR3 length: 16; CDR3 protein: CASSQAGGFVSSPLHF
J gene: TRBJ2-5; V gene: TRBV6-5; CDR3 length: 13; CDR3 protein: CASSPPGAGTQYF
J gene: TRBJ1-5; V gene: TRBV28; CDR3 length: 13; CDR3 protein: CASSLVSNQPQHF
J gene: TRBJ1-1; V gene: TRBV30; CDR3 length: 12; CDR3 protein: CAWSLGITEAFF